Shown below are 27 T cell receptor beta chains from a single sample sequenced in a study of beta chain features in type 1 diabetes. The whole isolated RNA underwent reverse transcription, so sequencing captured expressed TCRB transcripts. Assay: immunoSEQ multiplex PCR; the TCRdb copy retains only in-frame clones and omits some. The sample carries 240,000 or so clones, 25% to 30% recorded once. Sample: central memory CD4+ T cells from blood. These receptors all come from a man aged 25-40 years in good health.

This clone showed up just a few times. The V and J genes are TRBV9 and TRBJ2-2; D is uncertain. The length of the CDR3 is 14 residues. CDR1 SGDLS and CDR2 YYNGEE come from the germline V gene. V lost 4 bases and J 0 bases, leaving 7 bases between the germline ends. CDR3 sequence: CASSPKTNTGELFF. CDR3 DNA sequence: TGTGCCAGCAGCCCAAAGACGAACACCGGGGAGCTGTTTTTT.

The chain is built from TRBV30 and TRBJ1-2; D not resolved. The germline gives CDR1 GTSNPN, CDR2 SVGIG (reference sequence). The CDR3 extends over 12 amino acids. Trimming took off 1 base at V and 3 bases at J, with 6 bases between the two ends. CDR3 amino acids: CAWSGAYYGYTF. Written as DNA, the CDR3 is TGTGCCTGGAGTGGGGCTTACTATGGCTACACCTTC. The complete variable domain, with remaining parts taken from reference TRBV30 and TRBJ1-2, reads SQTIHQWPATLVQPVGSPLSLECTVEGTSNPNLYWYRQAAGRGLQLLFYSVGIGQISSEVPQNLSASRPQDRQFILSSKKLLLSDSGFYLCAWSGAYYGYTFGSGTRLTVV.

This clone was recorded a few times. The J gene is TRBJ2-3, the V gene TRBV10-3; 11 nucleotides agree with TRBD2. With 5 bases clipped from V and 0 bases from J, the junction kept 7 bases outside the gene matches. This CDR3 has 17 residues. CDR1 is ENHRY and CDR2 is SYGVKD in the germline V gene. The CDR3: CAISSTSGASSTDTQYF. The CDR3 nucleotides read TGTGCCATCAGTTCGACTAGCGGGGCTTCAAGCACAGATACGCAGTATTTT.

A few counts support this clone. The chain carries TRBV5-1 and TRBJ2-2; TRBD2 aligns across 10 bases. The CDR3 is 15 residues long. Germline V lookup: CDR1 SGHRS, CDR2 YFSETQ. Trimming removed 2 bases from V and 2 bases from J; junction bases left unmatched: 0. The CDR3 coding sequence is TGCGCCAGCAGCTTACTAGCGGGAAACACCGGGGAGCTGTTTTTT. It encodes CASSLLAGNTGELFF.

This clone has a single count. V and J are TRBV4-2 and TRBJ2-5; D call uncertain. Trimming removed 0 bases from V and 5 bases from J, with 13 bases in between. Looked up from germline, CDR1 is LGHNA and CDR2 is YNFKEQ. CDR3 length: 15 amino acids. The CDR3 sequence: CASSQENLPTETQYF. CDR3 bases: TGTGCCAGCAGCCAAGAAAATCTTCCTACCGAGACCCAGTACTTC.

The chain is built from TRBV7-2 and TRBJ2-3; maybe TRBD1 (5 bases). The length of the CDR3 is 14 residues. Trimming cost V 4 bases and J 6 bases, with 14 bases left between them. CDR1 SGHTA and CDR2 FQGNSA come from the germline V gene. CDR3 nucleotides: TGTGCCAGCAGCTCGCAGGGTTTAGGGGATACGCAGTATTTT. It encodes CASSSQGLGDTQYF. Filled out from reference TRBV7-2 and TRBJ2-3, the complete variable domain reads GAGVSQSPSNKVTEKGKDVELRCDPISGHTALYWYRQSLGQGLEFLIYFQGNSAPDKSGLPSDRFSAERTGGSVSTLTIQRTQQEDSAVYLCASSSQGLGDTQYFGPGTRLTVL.

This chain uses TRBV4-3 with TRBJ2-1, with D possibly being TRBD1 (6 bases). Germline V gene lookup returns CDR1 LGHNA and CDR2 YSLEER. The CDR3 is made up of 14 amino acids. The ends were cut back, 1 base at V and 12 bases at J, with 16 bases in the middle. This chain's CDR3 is CASSQAGTFRWQFF. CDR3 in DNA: TGCGCCAGCAGCCAAGCCGGGACATTCAGGTGGCAGTTCTTC.

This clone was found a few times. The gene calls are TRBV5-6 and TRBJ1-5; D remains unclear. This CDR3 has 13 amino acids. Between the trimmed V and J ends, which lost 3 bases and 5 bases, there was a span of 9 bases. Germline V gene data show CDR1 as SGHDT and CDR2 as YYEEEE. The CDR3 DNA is TGTGCCAGCAGCTCTGACGGTGATCAGCCCCAGCATTTT. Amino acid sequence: CASSSDGDQPQHF. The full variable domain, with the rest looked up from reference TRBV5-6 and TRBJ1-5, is DAGVTQSPTHLIKTRGQQVTLRCSPKSGHDTVSWYQQALGQGPQFIFQYYEEEERQRGNFPDRFSGHQFPNYSSELNVNALLLGDSALYLCASSSDGDQPQHFGDGTRLSIL.

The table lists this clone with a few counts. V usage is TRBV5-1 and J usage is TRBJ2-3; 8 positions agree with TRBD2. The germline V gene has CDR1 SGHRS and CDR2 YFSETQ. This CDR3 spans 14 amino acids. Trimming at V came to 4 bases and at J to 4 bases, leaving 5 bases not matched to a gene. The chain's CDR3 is CASSGAGEADTQYF. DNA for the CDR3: TGCGCCAGCAGCGGAGCGGGAGAGGCAGATACGCAGTATTTT.

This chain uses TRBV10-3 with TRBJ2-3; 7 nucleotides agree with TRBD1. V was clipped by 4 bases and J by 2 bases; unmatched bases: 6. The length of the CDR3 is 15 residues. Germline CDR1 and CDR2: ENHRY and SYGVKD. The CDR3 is CAISAGDRFTDTQYF. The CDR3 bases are TGTGCCATCAGTGCTGGGGACAGATTCACAGATACGCAGTATTTT.

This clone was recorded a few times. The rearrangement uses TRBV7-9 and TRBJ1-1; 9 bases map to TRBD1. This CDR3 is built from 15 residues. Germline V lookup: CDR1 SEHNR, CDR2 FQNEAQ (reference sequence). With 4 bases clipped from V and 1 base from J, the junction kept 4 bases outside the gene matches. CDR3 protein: CASSSDRGPNTEAFF. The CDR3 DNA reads TGTGCCAGCAGCTCGGACAGGGGCCCGAACACTGAAGCTTTCTTT. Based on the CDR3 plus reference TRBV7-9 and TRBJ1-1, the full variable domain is DTGVSQNPRHKITKRGQNVTFRCDPISEHNRLYWYRQTLGQGPEFLTYFQNEAQLEKSRLLSDRFSAERPKGSFSTLEIQRTEQGDSAMYLCASSSDRGPNTEAFFGQGTRLTVV.

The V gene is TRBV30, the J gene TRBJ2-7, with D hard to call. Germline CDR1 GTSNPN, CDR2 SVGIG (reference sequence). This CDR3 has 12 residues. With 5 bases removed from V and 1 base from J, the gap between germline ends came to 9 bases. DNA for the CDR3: TGTGCCTGGGGCGGTTATTCCTACGAGCAGTACTTC. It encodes CAWGGYSYEQYF.

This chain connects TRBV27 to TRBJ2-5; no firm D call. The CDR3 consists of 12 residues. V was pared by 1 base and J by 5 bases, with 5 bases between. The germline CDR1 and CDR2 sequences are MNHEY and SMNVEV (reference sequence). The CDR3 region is CASSLLGETQYF. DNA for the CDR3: TGTGCCAGCAGTTTATTGGGGGAGACCCAGTACTTC.

CDR3 nucleotides: TGTGCCAGCAGCCAAGATTTGGGCGCAGGTCAAGGCTACACCTTC. Residues: CASSQDLGAGQGYTF. The chain has TRBV4-2 and TRBJ1-2; D not certain. CDR3 length: 15 residues. V dropped 0 bases and J dropped 8 bases, with 16 bases sitting between them. Germline V gene sequence: CDR1 LGHNA, CDR2 YNFKEQ.

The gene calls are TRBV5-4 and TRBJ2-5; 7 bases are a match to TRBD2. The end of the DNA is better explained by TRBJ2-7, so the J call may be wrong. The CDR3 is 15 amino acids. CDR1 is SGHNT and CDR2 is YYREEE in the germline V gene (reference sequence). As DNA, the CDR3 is TGTGCCAGCAGCTTGAAATCTAGCGGATCCTACGAGCAGTACTTC. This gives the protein CASSLKSSGSYEQYF.

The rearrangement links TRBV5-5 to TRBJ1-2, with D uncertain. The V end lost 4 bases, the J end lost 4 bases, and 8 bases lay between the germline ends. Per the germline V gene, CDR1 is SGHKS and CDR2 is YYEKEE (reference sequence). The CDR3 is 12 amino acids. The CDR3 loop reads CASSVPSYGYTF. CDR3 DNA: TGTGCCAGCAGCGTGCCTAGCTATGGCTACACCTTC.

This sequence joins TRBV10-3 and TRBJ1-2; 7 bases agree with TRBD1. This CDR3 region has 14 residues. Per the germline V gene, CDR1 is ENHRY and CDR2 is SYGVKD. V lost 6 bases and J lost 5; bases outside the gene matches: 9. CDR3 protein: CAISPGQILYGYTF. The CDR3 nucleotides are TGTGCCATCAGCCCGGGACAGATCCTATATGGCTACACCTTC.

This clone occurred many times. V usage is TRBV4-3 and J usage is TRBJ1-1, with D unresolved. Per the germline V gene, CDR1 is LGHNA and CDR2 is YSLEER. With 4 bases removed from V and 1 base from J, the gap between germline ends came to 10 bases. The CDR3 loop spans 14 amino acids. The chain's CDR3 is CASSPAGKNTEAFF. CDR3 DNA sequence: TGCGCCAGCAGCCCGGCGGGAAAGAACACTGAAGCTTTCTTT.

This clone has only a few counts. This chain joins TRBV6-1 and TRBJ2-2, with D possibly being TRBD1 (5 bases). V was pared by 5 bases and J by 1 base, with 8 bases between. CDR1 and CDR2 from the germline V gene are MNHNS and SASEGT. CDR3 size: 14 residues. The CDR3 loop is CASSRQGNTGELFF. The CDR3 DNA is TGTGCCAGCAGTAGGCAGGGGAACACCGGGGAGCTGTTTTTT.

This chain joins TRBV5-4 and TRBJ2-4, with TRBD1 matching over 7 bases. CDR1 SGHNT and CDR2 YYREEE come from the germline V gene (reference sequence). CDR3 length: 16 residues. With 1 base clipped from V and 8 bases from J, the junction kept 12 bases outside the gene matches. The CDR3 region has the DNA TGTGCCAGCAGCTTGATTCTCCTGGGACAGAGGCACATTCAGTACTTC. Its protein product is CASSLILLGQRHIQYF.

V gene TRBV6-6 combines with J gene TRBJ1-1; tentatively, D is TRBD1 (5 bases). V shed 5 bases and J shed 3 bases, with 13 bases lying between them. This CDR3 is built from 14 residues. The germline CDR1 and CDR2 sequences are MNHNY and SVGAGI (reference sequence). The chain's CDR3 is CASSLRVGDTEAFF. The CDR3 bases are TGTGCCAGCAGTCTCAGGGTCGGGGACACTGAAGCTTTCTTT.

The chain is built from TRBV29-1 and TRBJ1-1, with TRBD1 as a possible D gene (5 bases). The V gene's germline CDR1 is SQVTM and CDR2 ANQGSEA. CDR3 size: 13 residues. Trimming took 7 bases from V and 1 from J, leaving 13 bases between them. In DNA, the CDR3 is TGCAGCGCCCGGCAGGGCAGGAACACTGAAGCTTTCTTT. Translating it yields CSARQGRNTEAFF.

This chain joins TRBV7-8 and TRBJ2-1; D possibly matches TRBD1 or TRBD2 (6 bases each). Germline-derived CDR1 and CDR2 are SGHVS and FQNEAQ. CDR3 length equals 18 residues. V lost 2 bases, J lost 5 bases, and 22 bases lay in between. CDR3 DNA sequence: TGTGCCAGCAGCTTATATCCGGAGGGCAGGGGCGCCCACAATGAGCAGTTCTTC. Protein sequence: CASSLYPEGRGAHNEQFF.

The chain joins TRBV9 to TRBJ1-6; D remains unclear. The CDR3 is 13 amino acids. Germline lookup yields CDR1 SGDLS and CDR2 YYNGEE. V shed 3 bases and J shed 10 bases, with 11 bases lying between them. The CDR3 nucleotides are TGTGCCAGCAGCGACGAAGTGAGCTCACCCCTCCACTTT. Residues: CASSDEVSSPLHF.

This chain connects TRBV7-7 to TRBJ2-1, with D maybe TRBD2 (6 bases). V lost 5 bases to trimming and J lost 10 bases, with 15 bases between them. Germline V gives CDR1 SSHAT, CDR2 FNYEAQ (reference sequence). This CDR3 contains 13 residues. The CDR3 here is CASSPQLAREQFF. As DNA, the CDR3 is TGTGCCAGCAGCCCCCAACTAGCTCGGGAGCAGTTCTTC.

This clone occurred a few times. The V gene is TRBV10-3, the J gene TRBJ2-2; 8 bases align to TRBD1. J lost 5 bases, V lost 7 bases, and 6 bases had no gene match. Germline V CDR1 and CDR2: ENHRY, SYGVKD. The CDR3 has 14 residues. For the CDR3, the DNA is TGTGCCATCAAAGGGACAGGAGATACCGGGGAGCTGTTTTTT. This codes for CAIKGTGDTGELFF.

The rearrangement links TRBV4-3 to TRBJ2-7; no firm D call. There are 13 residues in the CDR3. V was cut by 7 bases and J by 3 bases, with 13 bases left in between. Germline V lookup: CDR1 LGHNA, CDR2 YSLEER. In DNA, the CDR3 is TGCGCCAGCAAGTTTGTTGGGGACTACGAGCAGTACTTC. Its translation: CASKFVGDYEQYF.